The clone carrying this T cell receptor (beta chain) has a single count. Its antigen is not identified. This record belongs to a study of breast tumors, draining lymph nodes, adjacent tissues. Each CDR3 protein is one row after TCRdb ran MiXCR on the multiplex PCR reads. The table shows around 66,000 distinct CDR3 sequences, with over 40% occurring only once. Study results and limitations: Most tumor T cells seemingly derive from lymph node, then expand in tumor.

The sample was breast tumor tissue. The receptor was isolated from a female donor with breast cancer. Some clones in this sample may be carry-over from other donors' samples.

CDR3 in amino acids: CSARDTGGGNTF. CDR3 bases: TGCAGTGCTAGAGACACAGGGGGCGGAAACACCTTC. This chain connects TRBV20-1 to TRBJ1-2; TRBD1 matches at 9 bases. V shed 0 bases, J shed 12 bases, and the junction held 5 bases outside the gene matches. Germline loops: CDR1 DFQATT, CDR2 SNEGSKA (reference sequence). This CDR3 spans 12 amino acids.